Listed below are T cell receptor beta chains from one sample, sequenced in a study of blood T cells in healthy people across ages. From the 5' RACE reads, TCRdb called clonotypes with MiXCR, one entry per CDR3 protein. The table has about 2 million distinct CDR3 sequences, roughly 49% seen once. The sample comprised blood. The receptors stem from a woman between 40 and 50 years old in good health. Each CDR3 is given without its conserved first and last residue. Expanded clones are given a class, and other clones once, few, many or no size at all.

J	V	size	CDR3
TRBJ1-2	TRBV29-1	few	SVDLGGKVGYT
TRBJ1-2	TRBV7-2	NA	ASSWGQGARYGYT
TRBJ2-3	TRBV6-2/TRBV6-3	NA	ASSYPAGGRFDTDTQY
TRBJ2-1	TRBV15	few	ATSGSGTDDYNEQF
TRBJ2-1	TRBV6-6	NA	ASTQGGRSFNEQF
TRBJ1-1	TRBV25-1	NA	ASSESGAGNTEAF
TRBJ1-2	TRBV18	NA	ASSPGDNPNYGYT
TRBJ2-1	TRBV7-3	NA	ASSAGQAHEQF
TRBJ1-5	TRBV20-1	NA	SASSEGNQPQH
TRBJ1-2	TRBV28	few	ASSLMTGDSGDYGYT
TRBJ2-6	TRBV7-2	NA	ASSRDISGTNVLT
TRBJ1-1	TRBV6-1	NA	ASSTLQGDTEAF
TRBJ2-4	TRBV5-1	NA	ASSFKRLRDRGDIQY
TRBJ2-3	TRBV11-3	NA	ASIPGGVNTQY
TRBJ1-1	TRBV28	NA	ASSPRQGATEAF
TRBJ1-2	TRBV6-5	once	ASSYGDRVRSQWAYGYT
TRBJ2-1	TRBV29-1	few	SVGEERGGRPDEQF
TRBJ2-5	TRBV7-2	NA	ASSRPGRTGETQY
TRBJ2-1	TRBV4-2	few	ASSQESSAGSTYNEQF
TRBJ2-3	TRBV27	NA	ASSLRPGTQY
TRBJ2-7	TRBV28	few	ASSLFKGLADSYEQY
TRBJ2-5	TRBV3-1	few	ASSQDSFRGRETQY